This TCR beta chain was sequenced during a study of OX40 agonist ivuxolimab in advanced cancers. Overall study context: Patients were treated with intravenous ivuxolimab, dosed at 0.01 to 10 mg/kg and infused every 2 weeks.

Assay: immunoSEQ multiplex PCR; the TCRdb copy retains only in-frame clones and omits some. The sample shows 20,000 to 25,000 clones, under 95% of them seen only once. Comment on this clone: Compared with germline, one end of the junction differs, possibly owing to a read error.

Blood draws occurred at baseline, cycle 4 day 1, and cycle 7 day 1. This clonotype originated in an adult with an advanced solid tumor such as melanoma, head and neck, liver or kidney cancer. Sequenced material: CD4+ or CD8+ T cells sorted from blood, taken in a trial of the OX40 agonist ivuxolimab.

CDR3 DNA sequence: TGTGCTAGCAGCCCCCGTATGGCGGGGGGCAAGCAGTTCTTC. This codes for CASSPRMAGGKQFF. The chain links TRBV7-7 to TRBJ2-1; 8 positions match TRBD2. CDR3 length: 14 amino acids. The V gene's germline CDR1 is SSHAT and CDR2 FNYEAQ (reference sequence). Drawing the rest from reference TRBV7-7 and TRBJ2-1, the complete variable domain is GAGVSQSPRYKVTKRGQDVTLRCDPISSHATLYWYQQALGQGPEFLTYFNYEAQPDKSGLPSDRFSAERPEGSISTLTIQRTEQRDSAMYRCASSPRMAGGKQFFGPGTRLTVL.